This paragraph covers one TCR beta chain sequence. Its cognate antigen is unknown. This sample stems from a study of blood T cells in healthy people across ages. Study-wide results and limits: Unsorted PBMCs blocked a conclusive comparison of naive and antigen-experienced cells. Estimated diversity, derived from one million T cells, was regarded as an underestimate.

Trimming removed 4 bases at V and 3 bases at J, with 13 bases between. CDR1 is SGHTA, CDR2 FQGNSA, per germline. This CDR3 comprises 14 residues. Then a second PCR, running roughly 7 to 11 cycles, was carried out with a sample-barcoded 5' primer and a J-beta primer mix. TCRdb reprocessed the 5' RACE reads via MiXCR and lists one record per CDR3 protein. Among approximately 680,000 distinct CDR3 sequences, roughly 32% were seen once, and the ten largest hold 15%. Total RNA was extracted at no less than 6 micrograms per sample. This clonotype originated in a woman of 80 years or more in good health. The source material was blood. This chain links TRBV7-2 with TRBJ2-7; no reliable D call. The CDR3 here is CASSSAGVLYEQYF. The CDR3 DNA reads TGTGCCAGCAGCTCGGCTGGGGTGCTCTACGAGCAGTACTTC.